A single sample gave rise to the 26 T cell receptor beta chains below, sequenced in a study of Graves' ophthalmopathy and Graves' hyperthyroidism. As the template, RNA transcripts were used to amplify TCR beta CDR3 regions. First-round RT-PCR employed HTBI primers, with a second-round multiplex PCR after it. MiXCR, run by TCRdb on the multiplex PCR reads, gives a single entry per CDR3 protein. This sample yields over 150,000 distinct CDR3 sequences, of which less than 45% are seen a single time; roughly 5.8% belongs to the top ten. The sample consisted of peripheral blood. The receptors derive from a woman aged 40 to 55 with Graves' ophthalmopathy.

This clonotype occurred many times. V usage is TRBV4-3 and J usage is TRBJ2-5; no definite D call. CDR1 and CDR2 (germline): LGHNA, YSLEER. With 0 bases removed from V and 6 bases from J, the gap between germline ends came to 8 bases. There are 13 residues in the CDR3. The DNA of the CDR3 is TGCGCCAGCAGCCAAGAGGTTCGGCAGACCCAGTACTTC. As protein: CASSQEVRQTQYF.

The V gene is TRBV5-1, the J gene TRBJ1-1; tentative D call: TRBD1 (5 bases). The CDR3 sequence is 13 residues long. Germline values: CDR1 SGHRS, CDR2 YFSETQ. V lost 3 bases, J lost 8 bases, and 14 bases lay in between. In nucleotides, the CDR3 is TGCGCCAGCAGCTCCGGGTGGGGCAGAGAAGCTTTCTTT. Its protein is CASSSGWGREAFF. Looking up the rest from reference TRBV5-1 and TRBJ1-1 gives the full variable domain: KAGVTQTPRYLIKTRGQQVTLSCSPISGHRSVSWYQQTPGQGLQFLFEYFSETQRNKGNFPGRFSGRQFSNSRSEMNVSTLELGDSALYLCASSSGWGREAFFGQGTRLTVV.

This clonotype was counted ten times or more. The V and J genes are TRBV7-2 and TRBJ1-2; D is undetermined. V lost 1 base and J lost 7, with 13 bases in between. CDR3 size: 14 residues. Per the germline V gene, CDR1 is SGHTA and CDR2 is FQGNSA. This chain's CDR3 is CASSLEEADGGYTF. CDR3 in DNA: TGTGCCAGCAGCTTAGAAGAGGCTGATGGTGGCTACACCTTC.

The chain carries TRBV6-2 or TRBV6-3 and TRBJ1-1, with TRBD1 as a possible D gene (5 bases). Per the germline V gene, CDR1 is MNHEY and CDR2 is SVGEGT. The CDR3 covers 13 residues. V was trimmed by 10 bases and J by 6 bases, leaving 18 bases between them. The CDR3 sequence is CATKTSGTPEAFF. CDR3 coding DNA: TGTGCCACCAAGACAAGCGGGACCCCTGAAGCTTTCTTT.

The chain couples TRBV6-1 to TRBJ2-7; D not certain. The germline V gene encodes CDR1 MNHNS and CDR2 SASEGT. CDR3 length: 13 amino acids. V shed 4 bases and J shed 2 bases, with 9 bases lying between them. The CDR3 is CASSAAPTYEQYF. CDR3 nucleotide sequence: TGTGCCAGCAGTGCCGCACCTACCTACGAGCAGTACTTC.

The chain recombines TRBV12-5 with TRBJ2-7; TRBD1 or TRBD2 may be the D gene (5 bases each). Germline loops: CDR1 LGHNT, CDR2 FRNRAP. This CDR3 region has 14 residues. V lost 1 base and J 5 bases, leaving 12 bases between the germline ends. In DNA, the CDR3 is TGTGCTAGTGGTTTGGCCGGGGCATGGAACGAGCAGTACTTC. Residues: CASGLAGAWNEQYF. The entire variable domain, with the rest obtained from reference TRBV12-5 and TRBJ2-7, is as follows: DARVTQTPRHKVTEMGQEVTMRCQPILGHNTVFWYRQTMMQGLELLAYFRNRAPLDDSGMPKDRFSAEMPDATLATLKIQPSEPRDSAVYFCASGLAGAWNEQYFGPGTRLTVT.

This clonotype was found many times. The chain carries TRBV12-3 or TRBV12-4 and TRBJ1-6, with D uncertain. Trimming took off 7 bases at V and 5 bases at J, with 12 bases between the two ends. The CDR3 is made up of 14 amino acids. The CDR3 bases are TGTGCCAGCAAGTCAGGCGCCCATAATTCACCCCTCCACTTT. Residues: CASKSGAHNSPLHF.

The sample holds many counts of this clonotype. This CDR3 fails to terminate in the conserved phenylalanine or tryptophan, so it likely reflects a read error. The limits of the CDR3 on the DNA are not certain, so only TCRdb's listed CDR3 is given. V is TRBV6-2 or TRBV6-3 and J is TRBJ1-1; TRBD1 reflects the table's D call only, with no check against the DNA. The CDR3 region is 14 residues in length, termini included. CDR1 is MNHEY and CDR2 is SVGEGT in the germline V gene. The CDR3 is CASSPRGQGLIPLL.

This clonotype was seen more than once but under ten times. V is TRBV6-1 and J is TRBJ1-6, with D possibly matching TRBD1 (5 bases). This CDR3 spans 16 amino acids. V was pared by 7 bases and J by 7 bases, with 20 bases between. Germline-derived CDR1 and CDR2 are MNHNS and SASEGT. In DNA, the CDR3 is TGTGCCAGCACCTTTTCCCGGGACTCCCCAAATTCACCCCTCCACTTT. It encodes CASTFSRDSPNSPLHF.

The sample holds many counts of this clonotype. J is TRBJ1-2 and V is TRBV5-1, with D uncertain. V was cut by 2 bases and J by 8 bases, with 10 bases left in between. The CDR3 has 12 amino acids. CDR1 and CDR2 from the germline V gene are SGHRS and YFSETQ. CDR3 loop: CASSFTGGGYTF. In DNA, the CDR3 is TGCGCCAGCAGCTTCACCGGTGGCGGCTACACCTTC.

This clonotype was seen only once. The CDR3: CASSSGTSGTPSEQYF. CDR3 sequence (DNA): TGTGCCAGCAGCTCTGGGACTAGCGGGACCCCCTCCGAGCAGTACTTC. V gene TRBV7-6 combines with J gene TRBJ2-7; TRBD2 matches 13 bases. The trim removed 4 bases at V and 6 bases at J, leaving 9 bases unmatched. Per germline, CDR1 SGHVS and CDR2 FNYEAQ. The CDR3 runs to 16 residues.

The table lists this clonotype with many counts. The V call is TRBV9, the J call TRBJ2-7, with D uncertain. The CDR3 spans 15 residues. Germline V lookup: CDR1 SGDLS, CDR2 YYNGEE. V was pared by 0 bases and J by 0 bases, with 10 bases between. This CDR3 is CASSVGAYASYEQYF. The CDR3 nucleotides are TGTGCCAGCAGCGTAGGAGCATATGCCTCCTACGAGCAGTACTTC.

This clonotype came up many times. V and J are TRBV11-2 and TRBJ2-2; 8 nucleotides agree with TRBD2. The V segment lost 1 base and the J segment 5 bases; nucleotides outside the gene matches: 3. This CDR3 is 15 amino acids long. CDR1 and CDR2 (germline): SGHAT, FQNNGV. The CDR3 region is CASSLGGGLTGELFF. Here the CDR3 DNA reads TGTGCCAGCAGCTTAGGCGGGGGGCTTACCGGGGAGCTGTTTTTT.

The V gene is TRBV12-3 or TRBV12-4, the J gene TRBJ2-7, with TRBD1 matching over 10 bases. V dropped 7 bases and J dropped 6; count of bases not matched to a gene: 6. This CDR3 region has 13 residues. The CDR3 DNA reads TGTGCCAGCACCACCCGGGACAGGGGCGAGCAGTACTTC. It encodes CASTTRDRGEQYF.

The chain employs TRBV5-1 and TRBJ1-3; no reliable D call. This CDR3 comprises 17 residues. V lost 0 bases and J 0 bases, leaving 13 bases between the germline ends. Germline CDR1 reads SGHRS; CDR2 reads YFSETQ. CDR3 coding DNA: TGCGCCAGCAGCTTGGATGGCTGGGAATACTCTGGAAACACCATATATTTT. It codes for CASSLDGWEYSGNTIYF.

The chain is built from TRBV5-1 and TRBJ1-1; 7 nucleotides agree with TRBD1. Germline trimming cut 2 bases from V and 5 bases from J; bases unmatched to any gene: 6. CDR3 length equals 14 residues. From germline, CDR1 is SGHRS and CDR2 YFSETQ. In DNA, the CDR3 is TGCGCCAGCAGCTTTACGACAGGGCGGACTGAAGCTTTCTTT. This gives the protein CASSFTTGRTEAFF.

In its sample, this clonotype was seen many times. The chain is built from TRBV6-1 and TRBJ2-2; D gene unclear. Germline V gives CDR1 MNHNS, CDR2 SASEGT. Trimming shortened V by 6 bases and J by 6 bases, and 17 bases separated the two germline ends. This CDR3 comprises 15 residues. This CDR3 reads CASRNTAPRSGELFF. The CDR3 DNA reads TGTGCCAGCAGGAATACTGCTCCCCGGTCCGGGGAGCTGTTTTTT.

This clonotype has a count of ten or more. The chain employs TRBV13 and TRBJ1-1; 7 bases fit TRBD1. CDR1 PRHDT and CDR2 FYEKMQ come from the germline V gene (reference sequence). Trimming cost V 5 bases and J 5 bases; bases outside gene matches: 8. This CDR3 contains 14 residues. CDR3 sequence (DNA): TGTGCCAGCAGCACCAGGGGGGTTGGAACTGAAGCTTTCTTT. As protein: CASSTRGVGTEAFF.

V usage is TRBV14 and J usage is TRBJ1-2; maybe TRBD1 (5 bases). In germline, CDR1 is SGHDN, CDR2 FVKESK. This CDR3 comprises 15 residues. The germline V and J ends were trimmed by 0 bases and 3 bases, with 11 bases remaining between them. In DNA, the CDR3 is TGTGCCAGCAGCCAAGATTGGCTGGGGGACTATGGCTACACCTTC. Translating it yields CASSQDWLGDYGYTF.

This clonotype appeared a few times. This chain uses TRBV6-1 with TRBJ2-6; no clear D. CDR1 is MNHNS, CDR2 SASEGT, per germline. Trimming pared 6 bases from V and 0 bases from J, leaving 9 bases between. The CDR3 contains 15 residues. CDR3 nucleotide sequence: TGTGCCAGCAGATCCATGAGCTCTGGGGCCAACGTCCTGACTTTC. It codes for CASRSMSSGANVLTF.

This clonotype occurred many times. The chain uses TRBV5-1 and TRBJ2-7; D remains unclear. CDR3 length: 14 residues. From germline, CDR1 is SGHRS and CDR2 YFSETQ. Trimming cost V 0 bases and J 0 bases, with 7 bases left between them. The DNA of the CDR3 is TGCGCCAGCAGCTTGGTGGAGAGCTCCTACGAGCAGTACTTC. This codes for CASSLVESSYEQYF.

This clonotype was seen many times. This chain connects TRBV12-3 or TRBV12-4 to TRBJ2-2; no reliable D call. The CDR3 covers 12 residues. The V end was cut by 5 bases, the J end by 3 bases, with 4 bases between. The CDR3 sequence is CASSPYTGELFF. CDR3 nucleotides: TGTGCCAGCAGTCCGTACACCGGGGAGCTGTTTTTT.

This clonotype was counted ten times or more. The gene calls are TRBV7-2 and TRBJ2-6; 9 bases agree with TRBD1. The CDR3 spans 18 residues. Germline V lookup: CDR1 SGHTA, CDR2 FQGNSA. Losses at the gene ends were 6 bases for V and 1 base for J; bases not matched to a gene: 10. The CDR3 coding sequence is TGTGCCAGCAGATTCGCGGGGACAGGGAGGTCTGGGGCCAACGTCCTGACTTTC. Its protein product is CASRFAGTGRSGANVLTF.

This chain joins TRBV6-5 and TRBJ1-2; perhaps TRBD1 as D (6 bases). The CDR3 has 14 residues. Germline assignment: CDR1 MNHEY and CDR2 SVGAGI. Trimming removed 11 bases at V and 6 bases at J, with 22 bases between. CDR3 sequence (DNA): TGTGCCGCATTATCAGGGGAAAGATCGGATGGCTACACCTTC. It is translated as CAALSGERSDGYTF.

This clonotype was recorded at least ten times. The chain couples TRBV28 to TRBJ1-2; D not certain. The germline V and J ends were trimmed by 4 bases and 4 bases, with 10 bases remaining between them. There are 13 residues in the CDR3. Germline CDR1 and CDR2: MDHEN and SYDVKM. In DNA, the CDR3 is TGTGCCAGCAGTTACGGGGTGGCCTATGGCTACACCTTC. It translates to CASSYGVAYGYTF.

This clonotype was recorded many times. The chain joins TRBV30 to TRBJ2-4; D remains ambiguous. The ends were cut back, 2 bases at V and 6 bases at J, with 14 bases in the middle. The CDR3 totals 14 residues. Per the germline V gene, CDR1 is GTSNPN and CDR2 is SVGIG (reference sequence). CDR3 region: CAWSPGQPGNIQYF. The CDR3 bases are TGTGCCTGGAGTCCCGGCCAACCGGGAAACATTCAGTACTTC.